Each of the 18 T cell receptor beta chains below was sequenced from the same sample in a study of T-cell memory formation after mild COVID-19. TCRdb itself ran the 5' RACE reads through MiXCR, one entry per CDR3 protein. The repertoire has about 84,000 distinct CDR3 sequences, roughly 13% of them found once; the top ten carry around 29%. Source material: PBMCs or a T cell subset sorted from them (not recorded which). The source is an adult woman who had mild COVID-19 (a few samples of this study predate the infection). Cell type and time point are not known.

The chain joins TRBV7-2 to TRBJ2-1; D might be TRBD1 or TRBD2, each matching 6 bases. CDR3 size: 10 residues. Germline V gene lookup returns CDR1 SGHTA and CDR2 FQGNSA. V gave up 7 bases and J gave up 12 bases, with 10 bases separating them. CDR3 sequence reads: CASTEGGQFF. CDR3 sequence (DNA): TGTGCCAGCACCGAGGGGGGGCAGTTCTTC.

In this sample, this clonotype turned up many times. The V call is TRBV7-9, the J call TRBJ2-1; 8 nucleotides match TRBD2. This CDR3 region has 18 residues. The germline gives CDR1 SEHNR, CDR2 FQNEAQ (reference sequence). The junction had 11 bases not matched to a gene; V was cut back by 2 bases and J by 2 bases. The CDR3 here is CASSLLFGGRPAYNEQFF. The CDR3, as DNA: TGTGCCAGCAGCTTACTCTTCGGCGGGAGGCCCGCCTACAATGAGCAGTTCTTC.

The V call is TRBV12-3 or TRBV12-4, the J call TRBJ2-5, with D perhaps TRBD2 (5 bases). CDR3 length: 13 residues. V gave up 5 bases and J gave up 2 bases, with 9 bases separating them. The CDR3 DNA reads TGTGCCAGCAGTCCAGAGGGACAAGAGACCCAGTACTTC. Translation gives CASSPEGQETQYF.

This chain connects TRBV12-3 or TRBV12-4 to TRBJ1-4; 7 bases match TRBD1. The J segment lost 6 bases and the V segment lost 6 bases, leaving 7 bases of the junction unmatched. The CDR3 is 14 amino acids. CDR3 amino acids: CASRPGGLDEKLFF. The CDR3 bases are TGTGCCAGCAGGCCAGGGGGATTGGATGAAAAACTGTTTTTT.

The chain is built from TRBV7-9 and TRBJ2-1; 9 bases agree with TRBD2. Per the germline V gene, CDR1 is SEHNR and CDR2 is FQNEAQ (reference sequence). J was trimmed by 6 bases and V by 3 bases; bases with no gene match: 0. The CDR3 length is 13 residues. The CDR3 nucleotides are TGTGCCAGCAGCTTTAGCGGGAGCAATGAGCAGTTCTTC. Translating it yields CASSFSGSNEQFF.

The V gene is TRBV20-1, the J gene TRBJ2-7; D ambiguous. Trimming left V 0 bases short and J 2 bases short, with 20 bases between. Looked up from germline, CDR1 is DFQATT and CDR2 is SNEGSKA (reference sequence). The CDR3 extends over 17 amino acids. CDR3 nucleotides: TGCAGTGCTAGAGATACCCACTCCCCCGGGTTCCCCTACGAGCAGTACTTC. Translation: CSARDTHSPGFPYEQYF.

The J gene is TRBJ1-4, the V gene TRBV7-9; D is unclear. Trimming took 3 bases from V and 6 from J, leaving 14 bases between them. The CDR3 covers 15 residues. The V gene's germline CDR1 is SEHNR and CDR2 FQNEAQ (reference sequence). The CDR3 sequence: CASSLVLSWDEKLFF. The DNA for the CDR3 is TGTGCCAGCAGCTTGGTCCTATCCTGGGATGAAAAACTGTTTTTT.

This clonotype was detected a few times. The chain combines TRBV4-3 with TRBJ2-5, with D perhaps matching TRBD2 (5 bases). V was clipped by 1 base and J by 1 base, with 7 bases between them. The CDR3 contains 14 residues. Germline values: CDR1 LGHNA, CDR2 YSLEER. The CDR3 reads CASSQGSGQETQYF. The CDR3 DNA reads TGCGCCAGCAGCCAAGGGAGCGGCCAAGAGACCCAGTACTTC.

This chain joins TRBV15 and TRBJ2-1; 7 positions agree with TRBD1. Germline CDR1 LNHNV, CDR2 YYDKDF (reference sequence). The CDR3 extends over 17 amino acids. V was pared by 0 bases and J by 3 bases, with 8 bases of the junction left unmatched. This CDR3 is CATSRDRDSGGYNEQFF. DNA for the CDR3: TGTGCCACCAGCAGAGACCGGGACAGTGGAGGCTACAATGAGCAGTTCTTC.

This clonotype was seen only a few times. This rearrangement joins TRBV5-1 to TRBJ1-2; a possible D gene is TRBD1 (5 bases). This CDR3 has 16 residues. Trimming removed 0 bases from V and 5 bases from J, with 17 bases in between. Looked up from germline, CDR1 is SGHRS and CDR2 is YFSETQ. The DNA for the CDR3 is TGCGCCAGCAGCTTGGTGCTTGCAGGGCTAGGGTATGGCTACACCTTC. Protein: CASSLVLAGLGYGYTF.

The chain recombines TRBV5-5 with TRBJ2-3; a weak D match, TRBD2 (6 bases). The V end lost 4 bases, the J end lost 1 base, and 13 bases lay between the germline ends. CDR1 and CDR2 from the germline V gene are SGHKS and YYEKEE (reference sequence). This CDR3 is 15 amino acids long. The CDR3 loop reads CASSPGLGGTDTQYF. The CDR3 DNA is TGTGCCAGCAGCCCGGGACTGGGGGGCACAGATACGCAGTATTTT.

This clonotype has a handful of counts. The chain couples TRBV4-1 to TRBJ1-1; D is perhaps TRBD1 (6 bases). The CDR3 loop spans 13 amino acids. From germline, CDR1 is MGHRA and CDR2 YSYEKL. The V gene lost 8 bases and the J gene lost 3 bases, with 13 bases spanning the gap. CDR3 region: CASRAEGDTEAFF. CDR3 bases: TGCGCCAGCCGGGCCGAGGGGGACACTGAAGCTTTCTTT.

The chain has TRBV7-6 and TRBJ2-1; TRBD1 aligns across 7 bases. The CDR3 covers 13 residues. Germline V gene data show CDR1 as SGHVS and CDR2 as FNYEAQ. With V trimmed by 0 bases and J by 8 bases, 1 base remained unmatched. CDR3 region: CASSLATGDEQFF. Here the CDR3 DNA reads TGTGCCAGCAGCTTAGCTACAGGGGATGAGCAGTTCTTC.

This clonotype came up once. The chain is built from TRBV5-1 and TRBJ1-2; D is possibly TRBD1 (5 bases). The length of the CDR3 is 15 residues. CDR1 and CDR2 (germline): SGHRS, YFSETQ. V gave up 4 bases and J gave up 0 bases, with 13 bases separating them. In DNA, the CDR3 is TGCGCCAGCAGCCGGGGGACGGGAGCTAACTATGGCTACACCTTC. Translation: CASSRGTGANYGYTF.

At least ten counts were recorded for this clonotype. The chain is built from TRBV5-1 and TRBJ2-1, with TRBD2 identical over 13 bases. After removal of 1 base from V and 10 bases from J, the junction contained 26 bases not matched to a gene. The CDR3 loop spans 22 amino acids. CDR1 SGHRS and CDR2 YFSETQ come from the germline V gene. The CDR3 nucleotides are TGCGCCAGCAGCTTGTTCCCCATAACTAGCGGGGGGGCAGATGCCGGTCGTGGGGAGCAGTTCTTC. It specifies CASSLFPITSGGADAGRGEQFF. The full variable domain, completed using reference TRBV5-1 and TRBJ2-1, is KAGVTQTPRYLIKTRGQQVTLSCSPISGHRSVSWYQQTPGQGLQFLFEYFSETQRNKGNFPGRFSGRQFSNSRSEMNVSTLELGDSALYLCASSLFPITSGGADAGRGEQFFGPGTRLTVL.

The J gene is TRBJ2-7, the V gene TRBV7-2; D uncertain. The CDR3 loop spans 12 amino acids. From germline, CDR1 is SGHTA and CDR2 FQGNSA. Trimming pared 0 bases from V and 6 bases from J, leaving 6 bases between. The CDR3 region is CASSLAATEQYF. CDR3 DNA: TGTGCCAGCAGCTTAGCCGCGACCGAGCAGTACTTC.

This clonotype was detected ten times or more. This sequence joins TRBV20-1 and TRBJ2-1, with D possibly being TRBD1 (6 bases). V was shortened by 0 bases and J by 4 bases, with 10 bases between the two germline ends. In germline, CDR1 is DFQATT, CDR2 SNEGSKA (reference sequence). The CDR3 consists of 14 residues. The DNA for the CDR3 is TGCAGTGCTAGAGAAGCAGGGGCGTACAATGAGCAGTTCTTC. Translating gives CSAREAGAYNEQFF.

This clonotype was counted many times. This chain's CDR3 is CASSQVAAGGLDTQYF. As DNA, the CDR3 is TGCGCCAGCAGCCAAGTCGCGGCGGGGGGCCTAGATACGCAGTATTTT. The V gene is TRBV4-1, the J gene TRBJ2-3; 8 bases align to TRBD2. Germline CDR1 is MGHRA and CDR2 is YSYEKL. This CDR3 has 16 residues. V trimming: 1 base; J trimming: 5 bases; junction bases outside the gene matches: 8.